A single sample gave rise to the 3 T cell receptor beta chains below, sequenced in a study of cytomegalovirus exposure and HLA in healthy donors. Profiled with immunoSEQ multiplex PCR; TCRdb holds only in-frame clones, not every one. The sample yields 260,000 or so clones, approximately 88% seen once. Sequenced: PBMCs. Receptor source: a woman between 18 and 30 years old in good health and CMV-seronegative.

The chain employs TRBV27 and TRBJ1-2; no reliable D call. The CDR3 consists of 15 residues. CDR1 is MNHEY and CDR2 is SMNVEV in the germline V gene (reference sequence). Trimming left V 6 bases short and J 8 bases short, with 22 bases between. CDR3 nucleotides: TGTGCCAGCAGCATGAAGAACCCGGGGTTTAACGGCTACACCTTC. Translating gives CASSMKNPGFNGYTF.

The chain uses TRBV5-1 and TRBJ2-7; a possible D gene is TRBD1 (6 bases). The V and J ends lost 4 bases and 2 bases respectively, with 19 bases between them. CDR3 size: 16 residues. Germline CDR1 SGHRS, CDR2 YFSETQ. The CDR3 loop is CASSHRQVRAPYEQYF. In nucleotides, the CDR3 is TGCGCCAGCAGCCACCGACAGGTACGAGCCCCCTACGAGCAGTACTTC.

The chain uses TRBV28 and TRBJ2-7, with D maybe TRBD2 (6 bases). Trimming stripped 7 bases from V and 3 bases from J, with 28 bases between. The CDR3 is made up of 18 amino acids. The germline V gene has CDR1 MDHEN and CDR2 SYDVKM. CDR3 amino acids: CASTPVFRLVVTSYEQYF. In DNA form, the CDR3 reads TGTGCCAGCACCCCGGTGTTTAGACTAGTCGTAACTAGCTACGAGCAGTACTTC.